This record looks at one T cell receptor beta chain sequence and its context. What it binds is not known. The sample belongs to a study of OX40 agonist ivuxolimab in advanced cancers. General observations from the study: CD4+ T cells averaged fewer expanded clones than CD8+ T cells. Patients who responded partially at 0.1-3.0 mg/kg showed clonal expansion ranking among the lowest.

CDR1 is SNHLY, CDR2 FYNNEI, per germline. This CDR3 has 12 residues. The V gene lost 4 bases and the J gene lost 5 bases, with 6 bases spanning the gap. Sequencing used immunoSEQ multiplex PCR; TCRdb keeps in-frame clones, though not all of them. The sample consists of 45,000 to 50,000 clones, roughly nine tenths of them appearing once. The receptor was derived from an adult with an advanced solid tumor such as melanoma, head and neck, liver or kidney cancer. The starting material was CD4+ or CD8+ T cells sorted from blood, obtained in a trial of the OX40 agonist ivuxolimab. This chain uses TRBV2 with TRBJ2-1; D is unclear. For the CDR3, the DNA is TGTGCCAGCAGTGGAAATGACAATGAGCAGTTCTTC. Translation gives CASSGNDNEQFF.